The 25 T cell receptor beta chains given below trace back to one sample, sequenced in a study of blood T cell repertoires in COVID-19. Generated by immunoSEQ multiplex PCR, the TCRdb table keeps only in-frame clones and is missing some. This table has under 250,000 clones, 65% to 85% appearing once. Material for sequencing was peripheral blood. All receptors derive from a man in his fifties with active or convalescent COVID-19.

The V call is TRBV18, the J call TRBJ2-2; D uncertain. CDR3 length equals 14 residues. V was pared by 0 bases and J by 7 bases, with 9 bases between. Germline CDR1 KGHSH, CDR2 LQKENI. The chain's CDR3 is CASSPPERGGELFF. The CDR3 DNA sequence: TGTGCCAGCTCACCACCGGAGAGAGGCGGGGAGCTGTTTTTT.

The V gene is TRBV7-2, the J gene TRBJ2-7, with D perhaps matching TRBD2 (7 bases). This CDR3 contains 15 residues. Germline CDR1 and CDR2: SGHTA and FQGNSA. V lost 1 base, J lost 5 bases, and 15 bases lay in between. The CDR3 DNA sequence: TGTGCCAGCAGCTTAGTGGGGCGGGGGCTCGACGAGCAGTACTTC. This codes for CASSLVGRGLDEQYF.

The chain has TRBV15 and TRBJ2-7, with TRBD1 identical over 9 bases. V was pared by 9 bases and J by 7 bases, with 10 bases of the junction left unmatched. This CDR3 has 13 amino acids. In germline, CDR1 is LNHNV, CDR2 YYDKDF (reference sequence). The CDR3 region is CATNRDREGEQYF. CDR3 nucleotide sequence: TGTGCCACTAACCGGGACAGGGAAGGGGAGCAGTACTTC.

This clone was counted once. The chain combines TRBV7-2 with TRBJ2-7; 9 positions match TRBD1. The CDR3 covers 15 residues. The V segment lost 0 bases and the J segment 2 bases; nucleotides outside the gene matches: 2. Germline CDR1 SGHTA, CDR2 FQGNSA. The DNA for the CDR3 is TGTGCCAGCAGCTTAGCGGGACAGGGTCCCTACGAGCAGTACTTC. Its translation is CASSLAGQGPYEQYF.

This clone was counted a few times. The V call is TRBV7-2, the J call TRBJ1-2; 12 bases align to TRBD1. From germline, CDR1 is SGHTA and CDR2 FQGNSA. V shed 1 base, J shed 8 bases, and the junction held 8 bases outside the gene matches. The CDR3 covers 16 residues. The CDR3 is CASSLGPGQGAGGYTF. The DNA of the CDR3 is TGTGCCAGCAGCTTAGGCCCGGGACAGGGGGCTGGAGGCTACACCTTC. The variable domain in full, with the rest retrieved from reference TRBV7-2 and TRBJ1-2, is GAGVSQSPSNKVTEKGKDVELRCDPISGHTALYWYRQSLGQGLEFLIYFQGNSAPDKSGLPSDRFSAERTGGSVSTLTIQRTQQEDSAVYLCASSLGPGQGAGGYTFGSGTRLTVV.

The chain uses TRBV7-2 and TRBJ1-4, with D unclear. This CDR3 is 15 amino acids long. Looked up from germline, CDR1 is SGHTA and CDR2 is FQGNSA. Trimming took off 2 bases at V and 0 bases at J, with 7 bases between the two ends. As DNA, the CDR3 is TGTGCCAGCAGCTTAAGCGGAGCAACTAATGAAAAACTGTTTTTT. Translated: CASSLSGATNEKLFF. The whole variable domain, remainder taken from reference TRBV7-2 and TRBJ1-4, is GAGVSQSPSNKVTEKGKDVELRCDPISGHTALYWYRQSLGQGLEFLIYFQGNSAPDKSGLPSDRFSAERTGGSVSTLTIQRTQQEDSAVYLCASSLSGATNEKLFFGSGTQLSVL.

This chain joins TRBV6-1 and TRBJ1-4, with a possible D match to TRBD1 (5 bases). Germline CDR1 and CDR2: MNHNS and SASEGT. There are 16 residues in the CDR3. V lost 0 bases, J lost 4 bases, and 12 bases lay in between. Here the CDR3 reads CASSEAKGQGNEKLFF. The CDR3 bases are TGTGCCAGCAGTGAAGCGAAGGGGCAGGGTAATGAAAAACTGTTTTTT.

The chain uses TRBV23-1 and TRBJ1-1; D gene unclear. TRBV23-1 is given ORF status, its function remaining uncertain. V was shortened by 3 bases and J by 0 bases, with 26 bases between the two germline ends. This CDR3 contains 20 residues. CDR3 in amino acids: CASSHEDAERGVRMNTEAFF. The CDR3 DNA reads as TGCGCCAGCAGTCATGAAGATGCAGAAAGAGGTGTTAGGATGAACACTGAAGCTTTCTTT.

Remarks on this clone: The junction differs from germline at one of its ends, possibly a read error. The chain has TRBV30 and TRBJ2-3, with 8 bases that match TRBD2. CDR1 and CDR2 (germline): GTSNPN, SVGIG (reference sequence). The CDR3 is made up of 14 amino acids. CDR3 protein: CAWSLAGGTDTQYF. CDR3 DNA: TGTGCCTGGAGTCTGGCGGGGGGCACGGATACGCAGTATTTT.

This clone occurred a few times. V is TRBV5-4 and J is TRBJ1-4; no firm D call. With 3 bases removed from V and 7 bases from J, the gap between germline ends came to 25 bases. CDR1 is SGHNT and CDR2 is YYREEE in the germline V gene (reference sequence). CDR3 length: 18 residues. This CDR3 is CASSSKSQTLPSGEKLFF. The CDR3, as DNA: TGTGCCAGCAGCTCCAAAAGCCAGACTCTCCCAAGTGGTGAAAAACTGTTTTTT.

The chain recombines TRBV11-2 with TRBJ1-6; no definite D call. V was shortened by 2 bases and J by 0 bases, with 17 bases between the two germline ends. The CDR3 length is 19 residues. Germline V gives CDR1 SGHAT, CDR2 FQNNGV. The CDR3 sequence is CASSLNRIGRSSYNSPLHF. CDR3 DNA: TGTGCCAGCAGCTTAAATCGGATAGGGAGGAGCTCCTATAATTCACCCCTCCACTTT.

DNA of the CDR3: TGTGCCAGCAGCTTAACAGGGGGCGCCGGGAATCAGCCCCAGCATTTT. Its protein is CASSLTGGAGNQPQHF. The rearrangement uses TRBV7-2 and TRBJ1-5, with 9 bases identical to TRBD1. The length of the CDR3 is 16 residues. Germline V gene data show CDR1 as SGHTA and CDR2 as FQGNSA. V trimming: 2 bases; J trimming: 4 bases; junction bases outside the gene matches: 6.

The chain employs TRBV7-3 and TRBJ2-1; TRBD2 agrees at 7 bases. Germline V lookup: CDR1 SGHTA, CDR2 FQGTGA. This CDR3 is 13 amino acids long. J was trimmed by 0 bases and V by 8 bases; bases with no gene match: 1. This CDR3 is CASGGGSYNEQFF. The CDR3 DNA follows: TGTGCCAGCGGCGGGGGCTCCTACAATGAGCAGTTCTTC.

The J gene is TRBJ2-5, the V gene TRBV29-1, with D perhaps matching TRBD1 (6 bases). The germline V and J ends were trimmed by 5 bases and 4 bases, with 11 bases remaining between them. Germline CDR1 and CDR2: SQVTM and ANQGSEA. CDR3 length equals 12 residues. The chain's CDR3 is CSVLAGAETQYF. The CDR3 DNA is TGCAGCGTTTTGGCAGGGGCAGAGACCCAGTACTTC.

The CDR3 loop is CASSFPSGNTIYF. CDR3 bases: TGTGCCAGCAGTTTCCCTTCTGGAAACACCATATATTTT. V usage is TRBV28 and J usage is TRBJ1-3; D is ambiguous. The CDR3 contains 13 residues. Trimming pared 3 bases from V and 1 base from J, leaving 4 bases between. Germline lookup yields CDR1 MDHEN and CDR2 SYDVKM.

V and J are TRBV24-1 and TRBJ2-7; a possible D gene is TRBD1 (5 bases). Trimming shortened V by 9 bases and J by 0 bases, and 8 bases separated the two germline ends. The germline V gene encodes CDR1 KGHDR and CDR2 SFDVKD. This CDR3 comprises 12 residues. For the CDR3, the DNA is TGTGCCACCCCGGACAACTCCTACGAGCAGTACTTC. Translation: CATPDNSYEQYF.

The V and J genes are TRBV10-3 and TRBJ2-1, with 9 bases matching TRBD2. From germline, CDR1 is ENHRY and CDR2 SYGVKD. The CDR3 extends over 15 amino acids. With V trimmed by 10 bases and J by 6 bases, 13 bases remained unmatched. The CDR3 here is CATTSQRGAGNEQFF. CDR3 coding DNA: TGTGCCACTACCTCACAGCGGGGGGCGGGCAATGAGCAGTTCTTC.

The genes are TRBV2 and TRBJ2-5; 9 bases align to TRBD2. Per germline, CDR1 SNHLY and CDR2 FYNNEI. This CDR3 spans 14 amino acids. Losses at the gene ends were 10 bases for V and 5 bases for J; bases not matched to a gene: 11. The CDR3 sequence is CAIEAGGPVETQYF. The CDR3 DNA reads TGTGCCATCGAAGCGGGGGGCCCCGTGGAGACCCAGTACTTC. Based on the CDR3 plus reference TRBV2 and TRBJ2-5, the full variable domain is EPEVTQTPSHQVTQMGQEVILRCVPISNHLYFYWYRQILGQKVEFLVSFYNNEISEKSEIFDDQFSVERPDGSNFTLKIRSTKLEDSAMYFCAIEAGGPVETQYFGPGTRLLVL.

The CDR3 bases are TGTGCCTGGAGTGTACTCAGGTACGAGCAGTACTTC. Translation gives CAWSVLRYEQYF. The chain joins TRBV30 to TRBJ2-7, with D hard to call. V lost 0 bases, J lost 4 bases, and 7 bases lay in between. This CDR3 has 12 residues. Germline loops: CDR1 GTSNPN, CDR2 SVGIG (reference sequence).

V and J are TRBV6-2 or TRBV6-3 and TRBJ2-1; 11 bases match TRBD1. From germline, CDR1 is MNHEY and CDR2 SVGEGT. Unmatched junction bases numbered 8, after V lost 2 bases and J lost 8 bases. The CDR3 contains 16 residues. Here the CDR3 reads CASSYNGQGARDEQFF. The CDR3, as DNA: TGTGCCAGCAGTTACAATGGACAGGGGGCAAGGGATGAGCAGTTCTTC.

This clone occurred a few times. Here the CDR3 DNA reads TGTGCCAGCAGTTCTACAGGGGTTAGAAATGAAAAACTGTTTTTT. It is translated as CASSSTGVRNEKLFF. The V and J genes are TRBV28 and TRBJ1-4; 7 nucleotides agree with TRBD1. This CDR3 spans 15 amino acids. Germline V CDR1 and CDR2: MDHEN, SYDVKM. Germline trimming cut 4 bases from V and 5 bases from J; bases unmatched to any gene: 7.

The chain uses TRBV5-1 and TRBJ2-5, with D hard to call. Trimming shortened V by 0 bases and J by 4 bases, and 10 bases separated the two germline ends. This CDR3 region has 14 residues. The V gene's germline CDR1 is SGHRS and CDR2 YFSETQ. In DNA form, the CDR3 reads TGCGCCAGCAGCTTGGCCTTGGCCTCAGAGACCCAGTACTTC. Protein product: CASSLALASETQYF.

The chain carries TRBV7-2 and TRBJ2-7, with no clear D. The CDR3 covers 13 residues. V dropped 2 bases and J dropped 2 bases, with 7 bases sitting between them. Looked up from germline, CDR1 is SGHTA and CDR2 is FQGNSA. The CDR3 sequence is CASSLMRTYEQYF. CDR3 DNA: TGTGCCAGCAGCTTAATGCGGACCTACGAGCAGTACTTC.

Of note for this clone: A junction end diverges from the germline sequence, so it may reflect a read error. The chain combines TRBV2 with TRBJ1-6; TRBD1 matches at 8 bases. From germline, CDR1 is SNHLY and CDR2 FYNNEI. The CDR3 runs 14 residues. CDR3 DNA: TGTGCCAGCAAGGGGACAGGAGGGGGTGTGGAACGAAACTTT. The encoded protein is CASKGTGGGVERNF.

The chain couples TRBV28 to TRBJ1-2; D is uncertain. This CDR3 is 13 amino acids long. V lost 5 bases and J lost 7, with 14 bases in between. From germline, CDR1 is MDHEN and CDR2 SYDVKM. CDR3 loop: CASSQTRHSGYTF. Written as DNA, the CDR3 is TGTGCCAGCAGTCAAACGAGACACTCTGGCTACACCTTC.